Below, 20 T cell receptor beta chains from the same sample are listed, as sequenced in a study of blood T cells in healthy people across ages. It was with a sample-barcoded 5' primer and a J-beta primer mix that a second PCR of about 6 to 12 cycles was run. TCRdb re-derived calls from the 5' RACE reads in MiXCR, one entry per CDR3 protein. The table lists about 720,000 distinct CDR3 sequences, 20% to 25% of them singletons. Specimen: blood. The receptors here all came from a man between 65 and 85 years old in good health.

This clonotype was counted only a few times. The rearrangement joins TRBV6-4 to TRBJ2-1; D is perhaps TRBD2 (5 bases). The ends were cut back, 0 bases at V and 3 bases at J, with 15 bases in the middle. This CDR3 is 17 amino acids long. The V gene's germline CDR1 is MRHNA and CDR2 SNTAGT. The CDR3 protein is CASSDSAWEYRYNEQFF. The CDR3 bases are TGTGCCAGCAGTGACTCAGCGTGGGAGTACCGCTACAATGAGCAGTTCTTC.

The V and J genes are TRBV4-3 and TRBJ2-2, with D possibly matching TRBD2 (6 bases). V lost 0 bases, J lost 1 base, and 12 bases lay in between. Germline CDR1 LGHNA, CDR2 YSLEER. CDR3 length equals 17 residues. CDR3 amino acids: CASSQEVVGLNTGELFF. CDR3 coding DNA: TGCGCCAGCAGCCAAGAAGTAGTGGGACTGAACACCGGGGAGCTGTTTTTT.

This clonotype was counted a few times. At one boundary the junction diverges from the germline segment, which might be a read error. This chain's CDR3 is CAIKGDPPKEKLFF. CDR3 DNA: TGTGCCATCAAAGGGGATCCCCCTAAAGAAAAACTGTTTTTT. V and J are TRBV10-3 and TRBJ1-4; tentative D call: TRBD1 (5 bases). The CDR3 sequence is 14 residues long. Germline values: CDR1 ENHRY, CDR2 SYGVKD.

The CDR3 sequence: CASSRGGDQNQPQHF. The CDR3 DNA reads as TGCGCCAGCAGCCGAGGGGGGGACCAGAATCAGCCCCAGCATTTT. J is TRBJ1-5 and V is TRBV5-1; D possibly corresponds to TRBD1 (6 bases). The CDR3 extends over 15 amino acids. Looked up from germline, CDR1 is SGHRS and CDR2 is YFSETQ. Trimming shortened V by 4 bases and J by 4 bases, and 15 bases separated the two germline ends.

This clonotype came up a few times. V is TRBV2 and J is TRBJ2-7; 8 bases match TRBD1. This CDR3 is 14 amino acids long. V dropped 8 bases and J dropped 3; count of bases not matched to a gene: 9. Germline-derived CDR1 and CDR2 are SNHLY and FYNNEI. CDR3 in DNA: TGTGCCAGCCGAGCATGGGACAGGCTCTACGAGCAGTACTTC. This encodes CASRAWDRLYEQYF. Full variable domain (remainder filled in from reference TRBV2 and TRBJ2-7): EPEVTQTPSHQVTQMGQEVILRCVPISNHLYFYWYRQILGQKVEFLVSFYNNEISEKSEIFDDQFSVERPDGSNFTLKIRSTKLEDSAMYFCASRAWDRLYEQYFGPGTRLTVT.

The rearrangement links TRBV19 to TRBJ2-5, with TRBD2 as a possible D gene (5 bases). The CDR3 length is 15 residues. Germline V lookup: CDR1 LNHDA, CDR2 SQIVND (reference sequence). V was pared by 5 bases and J by 2 bases, with 15 bases between. The chain's CDR3 is CASSADYDGQETQYF. CDR3 sequence (DNA): TGTGCCAGTAGTGCCGACTACGACGGGCAAGAGACCCAGTACTTC.

This clonotype was detected a few times. This chain joins TRBV20-1 and TRBJ2-2; TRBD2 is a possible D gene (6 bases). This CDR3 region has 15 residues. Germline CDR1 reads DFQATT; CDR2 reads SNEGSKA (reference sequence). Trimming cost V 0 bases and J 5 bases, with 13 bases left between them. Here the CDR3 DNA reads TGCAGTGCTAGAGAAAGACTAGTCGAGACCGGGGAGCTGTTTTTT. It is translated as CSARERLVETGELFF.

This chain uses TRBV10-3 with TRBJ1-2, with D possibly TRBD1 on 5 matching bases. The CDR3 extends over 12 amino acids. Germline V gives CDR1 ENHRY, CDR2 SYGVKD. Trimming left V 6 bases short and J 6 bases short, with 11 bases between. CDR3 residues: CAISAIGDGYTF. The DNA for the CDR3 is TGTGCCATCAGCGCAATAGGGGATGGCTACACCTTC.

The sample holds a few counts of this clonotype. The chain joins TRBV6-5 to TRBJ2-3; 8 bases agree with TRBD2. V dropped 4 bases and J dropped 1; count of bases not matched to a gene: 4. This CDR3 is built from 15 residues. CDR1 MNHEY and CDR2 SVGAGI come from the germline V gene. The chain's CDR3 is CASSWQRGRTDTQYF. The DNA of the CDR3 is TGTGCCAGCAGTTGGCAGCGGGGGCGCACAGATACGCAGTATTTT.

Concerning this clonotype itself: Compared with germline, one end of the junction differs, possibly owing to a read error. This chain uses TRBV7-2 with TRBJ2-1; 7 bases line up with TRBD2. This CDR3 has 16 amino acids. The germline CDR1 and CDR2 sequences are SGHTA and FQGNSA. The chain's CDR3 is CASSLGSVAGYDEQFF. Here the CDR3 DNA reads TGTGCCAGCAGCTTAGGGTCGGTAGCGGGCTACGATGAGCAGTTCTTC.

The table lists this clonotype with many counts. This chain uses TRBV24-1 with TRBJ2-1; D not resolved. Trimming removed 1 base from V and 8 bases from J, with 8 bases in between. This CDR3 is 13 amino acids long. The germline V gene encodes CDR1 KGHDR and CDR2 SFDVKD. The CDR3 DNA follows: TGTGCCACCAGTGATTTTAAGAGCCATGAGCAGTTCTTC. Its protein product is CATSDFKSHEQFF.

The chain carries TRBV2 and TRBJ2-4; D is perhaps TRBD2 (6 bases). V dropped 6 bases and J dropped 8 bases, with 14 bases sitting between them. Germline V gives CDR1 SNHLY, CDR2 FYNNEI. This CDR3 is 13 amino acids long. CDR3 sequence (DNA): TGTGCCAGCAGCGGGGACTCGAATCACATTCAGTACTTC. Residues: CASSGDSNHIQYF.

This clonotype has only a few counts. The V gene is TRBV29-1, the J gene TRBJ2-7; TRBD1 matches at 8 bases. The J call may be incorrect, as the DNA end agrees better with TRBJ2-5. The CDR3 runs 14 residues. Germline V gives CDR1 SQVTM, CDR2 ANQGSEA. CDR3 region: CSVAGQVYQETQYF. DNA for the CDR3: TGCAGCGTTGCGGGACAGGTATATCAAGAGACCCAGTACTTC.

The chain links TRBV15 to TRBJ1-1, with a weak D call TRBD1 (5 bases). Between the trimmed V and J ends, which lost 4 bases and 14 bases, there was a span of 14 bases. Germline V gene lookup returns CDR1 LNHNV and CDR2 YYDKDF (reference sequence). CDR3 length: 11 amino acids. Here the CDR3 DNA reads TGTGCCACCAGCACGACAGCGAGGACCTTCTTT. It codes for CATSTTARTFF.

At least ten counts were recorded for this clonotype. The chain has TRBV4-1 and TRBJ2-7; 8 bases map to TRBD1. V shed 3 bases and J 5 bases; nucleotides not matched to a gene: 12. Germline V gene sequence: CDR1 MGHRA, CDR2 YSYEKL. The CDR3 has 16 amino acids. The CDR3 loop is CASSQAWTGRNDEQYF. Written as DNA, the CDR3 is TGCGCCAGCAGCCAGGCCTGGACAGGGAGAAACGACGAGCAGTACTTC.

To note about this clonotype: A junction end diverges from the germline sequence, so it may reflect a read error. The J gene is TRBJ2-5, the V gene TRBV30; 14 bases align to TRBD2. This CDR3 has 12 residues. Germline V gives CDR1 GTSNPN, CDR2 SVGIG (reference sequence). The CDR3 region is CAILGLAGGGFF. The CDR3 coding sequence is TGTGCCATCCTCGGACTAGCGGGAGGCGGGTTCTTC.

The rearrangement links TRBV25-1 to TRBJ2-2; weak D call: TRBD2 (6 bases). V was clipped by 8 bases and J by 4 bases, with 14 bases between them. The CDR3 sequence is 14 residues long. CDR1 is MGHDK and CDR2 is SYGVNS in the germline V gene. The CDR3 here is CASSPGVLTGELFF. Here the CDR3 DNA reads TGTGCCAGCTCCCCGGGGGTTCTCACCGGGGAGCTGTTTTTT. Full variable domain (remainder filled in from reference TRBV25-1 and TRBJ2-2): EADIYQTPRYLVIGTGKKITLECSQTMGHDKMYWYQQDPGMELHLIHYSYGVNSTEKGDLSSESTVSRIRTEHFPLTLESARPSHTSQYLCASSPGVLTGELFFGEGSRLTVL.

This clonotype was detected only a few times. DNA for the CDR3: TGTGCCAGCAGCTCTACGACCTTCGAAAAACTGTTTTTT. Its protein is CASSSTTFEKLFF. The chain is built from TRBV7-9 and TRBJ1-4; the D is unclear. With 4 bases removed from V and 8 bases from J, the gap between germline ends came to 11 bases. The CDR3 is 13 amino acids. From germline, CDR1 is SEHNR and CDR2 FQNEAQ (reference sequence).

The chain recombines TRBV6-1 with TRBJ2-7; TRBD1 aligns across 10 bases. The tail of the sequence fits TRBJ2-5 better, so the J call may be wrong. The germline V gene encodes CDR1 MNHNS and CDR2 SASEGT. CDR3 size: 15 residues. Here the CDR3 DNA reads TGTGCCAGCAGTAACCCCGGGACAGGGGAAGAGACCCAGTACTTC. It codes for CASSNPGTGEETQYF.

The V and J genes are TRBV7-8 and TRBJ2-1; TRBD1 agrees at 10 bases. V lost 1 base to trimming and J lost 8 bases; unmatched junction nucleotides: 8. CDR3 length: 16 amino acids. CDR1 and CDR2 (germline): SGHVS, FQNEAQ. The CDR3 loop reads CASSLGRTGGLDEQFF. DNA of the CDR3: TGTGCCAGCAGCTTAGGAAGGACAGGGGGTTTAGATGAGCAGTTCTTC.